These T cell receptor beta chains were read from a single sample in a study of blood T cell repertoires in COVID-19. Profiling relied on immunoSEQ multiplex PCR, and the TCRdb table lists in-frame clones only, not all of them. The table shows 130,000 or so clones, with around 85% occurring only once. The sample was peripheral blood. Source of these receptors: a human donor in a cohort sampled during active COVID-19. The CDR3 runs from the conserved cysteine through the conserved F or W. The order of the fields is V gene, clone size, J gene, D gene, CDR3 DNA, CDR3 protein. A D gene is named only where the DNA matches it firmly. Rows may omit the clone size; those that give it use once, few, many or a size class.

TRBV5-4	-	TRBJ1-1	-	TGTGCCAGCAGCTTGGGCCCGGGAGGGGACACTGAAGCTTTCTTT	CASSLGPGGDTEAFF
TRBV19	-	TRBJ1-5	TRBD1	TGTGCCAGTAGTATCTCACAGGGGGCGTATCAGCCCCAGCATTTT	CASSISQGAYQPQHF
TRBV7-9	-	TRBJ1-5	-	TGTGCCAGCAGCTTGGGGGGTAGGGGAAATCAGCCCCAGCATTTT	CASSLGGRGNQPQHF
TRBV18	once	TRBJ1-5	TRBD1	TGTGCCAGCTCACACAAAAATATGGGACAGGGGAATCAGCCCCAGCATTTT	CASSHKNMGQGNQPQHF
TRBV2	-	TRBJ2-1	TRBD2	TGTGCCAGCAGTGAACTTGGCGGGGGGGCGTCCTACAATGAGCAGTTCTTC	CASSELGGGASYNEQFF
TRBV7-2	-	TRBJ2-7	-	TGTGCCAACAGCTTAGAGTACTCCACGAACGAGCAGTACTTC	CANSLEYSTNEQYF
TRBV27	-	TRBJ2-1	-	TGTGCCAGCAGTTTCCAGGCTGGCTCCTACAATGAGCAGTTCTTC	CASSFQAGSYNEQFF
TRBV5-1	-	TRBJ2-3	TRBD2	TGCGCCAGCAGCCCAGGACTAGCGGGGTCGGATACGCAGTATTTT	CASSPGLAGSDTQYF
TRBV2	few	TRBJ2-2	TRBD2	TGTGCCAGCAGTGAACAGATTAGCGGGAGGGCCGGGGAGCTGTTTTTT	CASSEQISGRAGELFF
TRBV10-3	-	TRBJ2-3	TRBD2	TGTGCCATCAACGCGGGAGGACCCACAGATACGCAGTATTTT	CAINAGGPTDTQYF
TRBV11-2	-	TRBJ2-5	TRBD2	TGTGCCAGCGGTGGGAACGGGAGGGCCGCGGAGACCCAGTACTTC	CASGGNGRAAETQYF
TRBV11-1	once	TRBJ2-5	TRBD1	TGTGCCAGCAGCTTAGGGACAGGGGTCGGTGAGACCCAGTACTTC	CASSLGTGVGETQYF
TRBV7-2	-	TRBJ1-3	-	TGTGCCAGCAGCCTAGGCCCACTCAACACCATATATTTT	CASSLGPLNTIYF
TRBV12-5	few	TRBJ1-1	TRBD1	TGTGCTAGTGGTTTGGGGGACAGGCTCGAAGCTTTCTTT	CASGLGDRLEAFF
TRBV5-1	-	TRBJ2-3	-	TGCGCCAGCAGCTTGACCGGGAGTTCCACAGATACGCAGTATTTT	CASSLTGSSTDTQYF
TRBV15	once	TRBJ1-4	-	TGTGCCACCATGGCGAGGGGAGGTGAAAAACTGTTTTTT	CATMARGGEKLFF
TRBV15	-	TRBJ1-1	-	TGTGCCACCAGCAGATCTCGAGTTGCAGAACAGGAAGCTTTCTTT	CATSRSRVAEQEAFF
TRBV30	-	TRBJ1-1	TRBD1	TGTGCCTGGAGTTCTAGGGGGCGCCTCGGGACTGAAGCTTTCTTT	CAWSSRGRLGTEAFF
TRBV3-1/TRBV3-2	-	TRBJ1-6	-	TGTGCCACCCAGGGGCTGGGTAATTCACCCCTCCACTTT	CATQGLGNSPLHF
TRBV6-5	-	TRBJ2-3	-	TGTGCCAGCACCGCTGGCGGGGCGACCACAGATACGCAGTATTTT	CASTAGGATTDTQYF
TRBV5-4	-	TRBJ2-3	TRBD1	TGTGCCCCCGGGCCCGGGACAGGGCCCACAGATACGCAGTATTTT	CAPGPGTGPTDTQYF
TRBV25-1	-	TRBJ2-2	TRBD1	TGTGCCAGCAGTGCCCCCTCGACAGGGAGCACCGGGGAGCTGTTTTTT	CASSAPSTGSTGELFF
TRBV11-2	few	TRBJ2-3	-	TGTGCCAGCAGCTTAGCGGGCACAGATACGCAGTATTTT	CASSLAGTDTQYF